This record looks at one TCR beta chain sequence and its context. This CDR3 comprises 16 residues. Trimming left V 4 bases short and J 2 bases short, with 18 bases between. Germline assignment: CDR1 SGHRS and CDR2 YFSETQ. This record belongs to a study of blood T cell repertoires in COVID-19. Study background: The United States, Italy and Spain provided the acute and convalescent COVID-19 samples. PBMCs, B-cell-depleted T cells, or T cells were the source of the cDNA or gDNA that made up the material.

Clinical history reported by participants formed the basis on which cohorts were assigned. In the source study's methods: Reference gene primer amplification yielded estimated nucleated cell counts. TCRdb's table, derived via immunoSEQ multiplex PCR, lists solely in-frame clones and lacks some. V and J calls and clone size come straight from that table; D and trimming were deduced from the DNA. This sample has 200,000 to 250,000 clones; 70% to 85% occur once, and the top ten carry approximately 1.4%. The receptor was derived from a woman aged 40 to 50 with acute COVID-19. The rearrangement links TRBV5-1 to TRBJ2-5; maybe TRBD2 (7 bases). The specimen was PBMCs or T cells enriched from blood (not recorded which). DNA of the CDR3: TGCGCCAGCAGCCCCCCACTTAAGGGGGGGCAAGAGACCCAGTACTTC. The encoded protein is CASSPPLKGGQETQYF.